This entry concerns a single T cell receptor beta chain. The target of this receptor is not known. Base qualities are not at hand, and no much larger clone is one base apart. The data stem from a study of technical replicates of blood from a few donors (dated 2017 in TCRdb). The germline V gene encodes CDR1 MGHRA and CDR2 YSYEKL. The V end loses 3 bases and the J end loses 2 bases, and a stretch of 15 bases separates them. Including cysteine and phenylalanine, the CDR3 has 16 amino acids. CDR3 DNA only is kept here, 48 bases in frame from base 1. Libraries came from the immunoSEQ multiplex PCR assay. This immuneACCESS table, as held by TCRdb, lists in-frame sequences with V and J called but not all clones. Of the missing ones, under half trace to an unresolved V gene in checked studies; the others have no known cause. This sample holds about 70,000 clones; roughly 89% were observed only once. The ten largest make up 0.41% of the sample.

The clonotype comes from a human donor in good health. The chain joins TRBV4-1 to TRBJ2-3; no D gene is confidently identified. The material sequenced was T cells isolated from PBMCs. CDR3 sequence: CASSQSLVPFTDTQYF. In nucleotides, the sequence is TGCGCCAGCAGCCAGAGCCTAGTCCCCTTCACAGATACGCAGTATTTT.